Each of the 25 T cell receptor beta chains below was sequenced from the same sample in a study of shared clonotypes between healthy human individuals. The table came from immunoSEQ multiplex PCR; TCRdb's copy has only in-frame clones and leaves some out. Here the sample spans 2 million to 2.5 million clones, approximately 96% being singletons. The sample consisted of naive CD4+ T cells sorted from blood. As to subset: CD45RA+ positively selected. These receptors originate from a young man in good health.

The chain links TRBV7-2 to TRBJ2-7, with TRBD2 matching over 9 bases. Losses at the gene ends were 4 bases for V and 3 bases for J; bases not matched to a gene: 7. The germline gives CDR1 SGHTA, CDR2 FQGNSA. This CDR3 comprises 15 residues. The CDR3: CASSSLAGTLYEQYF. The CDR3 coding sequence is TGTGCCAGCAGCTCTCTAGCGGGGACACTCTACGAGCAGTACTTC.

V usage is TRBV9 and J usage is TRBJ2-5, with 7 nucleotides matching TRBD1. CDR3 size: 15 residues. CDR1 SGDLS and CDR2 YYNGEE come from the germline V gene. Trimming cost V 4 bases and J 5 bases; bases outside gene matches: 11. The CDR3 DNA is TGTGCCAGCAGCTTCGGACAGGCAATACGGGAGACCCAGTACTTC. Translating gives CASSFGQAIRETQYF.

The rearrangement joins TRBV23-1 to TRBJ1-6; TRBD1 matches 12 bases. TRBV23-1 belongs to the ORF category, with a function that is uncertain. This CDR3 spans 20 amino acids. Unmatched junction bases numbered 25, after V lost 5 bases and J lost 14 bases. The CDR3 is CASSSRPGTGGLQSLGTLHF. CDR3 nucleotides: TGCGCCAGCAGTAGTCGTCCCGGGACAGGGGGCTTGCAGTCCCTTGGCACCCTCCACTTT.

A note on this clone: At the DNA level, this CDR3 is encoded by other sequences in the same sample as well. The J gene is TRBJ1-1, the V gene TRBV7-2, with D perhaps matching TRBD1 (5 bases). Germline values: CDR1 SGHTA, CDR2 FQGNSA. This CDR3 has 12 amino acids. Trimming took off 8 bases at V and 4 bases at J, with 11 bases between the two ends. The CDR3 DNA sequence: TGTGCCAGCTCACCCGGGGGCACTGAAGCTTTCTTT. This codes for CASSPGGTEAFF.

As to this clone: Other nucleotide sequences from this sample produce the same CDR3. This chain links TRBV20-1 with TRBJ2-5, with unresolved D. CDR1 and CDR2 (germline): DFQATT, SNEGSKA (reference sequence). The CDR3 totals 11 residues. V gave up 6 bases and J gave up 5 bases, with 10 bases separating them. CDR3 nucleotides: TGCAGTGCCGCCGCCGGCGAGACCCAGTACTTC. It codes for CSAAAGETQYF.

V is TRBV4-1 and J is TRBJ2-1, with D possibly matching TRBD2 (5 bases). The CDR3 runs to 14 residues. V was shortened by 1 base and J by 8 bases, with 12 bases between the two germline ends. In germline, CDR1 is MGHRA, CDR2 YSYEKL. The CDR3 DNA reads as TGCGCCAGCAGCCAAGTAATTAGCGTGGATGAGCAGTTCTTC. This encodes CASSQVISVDEQFF.

The chain has TRBV29-1 and TRBJ2-4; D is unresolved. This CDR3 has 13 residues. V gave up 4 bases and J gave up 6 bases, with 13 bases separating them. Germline V gene sequence: CDR1 SQVTM, CDR2 ANQGSEA. The CDR3 DNA reads TGCAGCGTTGTCCGGCCCCCCACAAACATTCAGTACTTC. Amino acids: CSVVRPPTNIQYF.

The chain joins TRBV30 to TRBJ2-2, with 10 bases that match TRBD2. Germline CDR1 reads GTSNPN; CDR2 reads SVGIG (reference sequence). The CDR3 has 13 amino acids. J gave up 7 bases and V 6 bases, and 5 bases lay outside the gene matches. The CDR3 DNA follows: TGTGCCTGCTGGACTAGCGGATACGGGGAGCTGTTTTTT. The encoded protein is CACWTSGYGELFF.

The rearrangement uses TRBV7-6 and TRBJ1-6; TRBD1 matches at 7 bases. V trimming: 4 bases; J trimming: 7 bases; junction bases outside the gene matches: 7. This CDR3 has 15 amino acids. CDR1 is SGHVS and CDR2 is FNYEAQ in the germline V gene. The CDR3 here is CASSSSGTANSPLHF. The CDR3 nucleotides read TGTGCCAGCAGCTCCTCCGGGACAGCCAATTCACCCCTCCACTTT.

This chain uses TRBV5-4 with TRBJ2-7, with 7 bases identical to TRBD2. Unmatched junction bases numbered 10, after V lost 4 bases and J lost 0 bases. The germline V gene encodes CDR1 SGHNT and CDR2 YYREEE (reference sequence). This CDR3 contains 16 residues. The CDR3 nucleotides read TGTGCCAGCAGCGCCCTGGCTGGCGGGAGCTCCTACGAGCAGTACTTC. Translated, it gives CASSALAGGSSYEQYF.

The chain employs TRBV7-2 and TRBJ2-2, with D perhaps matching TRBD2 (5 bases). The V gene lost 0 bases and the J gene lost 3 bases, with 8 bases spanning the gap. This CDR3 spans 15 amino acids. CDR1 is SGHTA and CDR2 is FQGNSA in the germline V gene. The CDR3 bases are TGTGCCAGCAGCTTAGCGGGGAGTTACACCGGGGAGCTGTTTTTT. The encoded protein is CASSLAGSYTGELFF.

This chain connects TRBV6-5 to TRBJ2-7, with D possibly TRBD1 on 6 matching bases. This CDR3 has 13 residues. V was shortened by 7 bases and J by 2 bases, with 12 bases between the two germline ends. From germline, CDR1 is MNHEY and CDR2 SVGAGI. CDR3 region: CASKDSSTYEQYF. In nucleotides, the CDR3 is TGTGCCAGCAAGGACAGTTCCACCTACGAGCAGTACTTC.

The genes are TRBV10-3 and TRBJ2-7; 9 bases map to TRBD1. The CDR3 covers 14 residues. V was pared by 7 bases and J by 9 bases, with 13 bases of the junction left unmatched. The V gene's germline CDR1 is ENHRY and CDR2 SYGVKD. The CDR3 sequence is CAITATGGSFGQYF. The CDR3 DNA is TGTGCCATCACCGCTACAGGGGGCAGTTTTGGGCAGTACTTC.

V usage is TRBV5-1 and J usage is TRBJ1-2; 8 bases are a match to TRBD1. The CDR3 contains 14 residues. Trimming at V came to 4 bases and at J to 7 bases, leaving 9 bases not matched to a gene. CDR1 SGHRS and CDR2 YFSETQ come from the germline V gene. The CDR3 DNA reads TGCGCCAGCAGCACCCTGACAGGGGAGGCTGGCTACACCTTC. It is translated as CASSTLTGEAGYTF.

The rearrangement uses TRBV27 and TRBJ1-2, with 8 bases identical to TRBD1. The germline V gene has CDR1 MNHEY and CDR2 SMNVEV (reference sequence). The V and J ends lost 4 bases and 4 bases, in that order; junction bases with no gene match: 11. This CDR3 region has 16 residues. The CDR3 here is CASSSHWTGRAYGYTF. CDR3 bases: TGTGCCAGCAGTTCTCATTGGACAGGGCGCGCCTATGGCTACACCTTC.

This clone showed up just a few times. This rearrangement joins TRBV30 to TRBJ1-2; a possible D gene is TRBD1 (5 bases). The V end was cut by 2 bases, the J end by 8 bases, with 21 bases between. CDR1 and CDR2 from the germline V gene are GTSNPN and SVGIG (reference sequence). This CDR3 is built from 15 residues. CDR3 sequence: CAWSPRGGILRGYTF. As DNA, the CDR3 is TGTGCCTGGAGTCCTCGGGGGGGGATTCTGAGAGGCTACACCTTC.

This chain links TRBV7-8 with TRBJ1-6; D is possibly TRBD1 (5 bases). Deletions cut 1 base from V and 9 bases from J, with 10 bases between. Germline V lookup: CDR1 SGHVS, CDR2 FQNEAQ. The CDR3 consists of 14 residues. The CDR3 coding sequence is TGTGCCAGCAGCTTAGTCGATGGGGGTTCACCCCTCCACTTT. This codes for CASSLVDGGSPLHF.

This clone was found a few times. The sample holds other DNA sequences that translate to the same CDR3. This chain links TRBV5-6 with TRBJ1-5; 8 bases map to TRBD1. Germline CDR1 and CDR2: SGHDT and YYEEEE. The CDR3 is 14 residues long. V dropped 4 bases and J dropped 2; count of bases not matched to a gene: 2. CDR3 loop: CASSQDRGNQPQHF. DNA of the CDR3: TGTGCCAGCAGCCAGGACAGGGGCAATCAGCCCCAGCATTTT.

V gene TRBV5-1 combines with J gene TRBJ2-5; D is perhaps TRBD1 or TRBD2 (5 bases each). Looked up from germline, CDR1 is SGHRS and CDR2 is YFSETQ. The CDR3 covers 14 residues. Trimming cost V 4 bases and J 2 bases, with 12 bases left between them. The CDR3 nucleotides are TGCGCCAGCAGCCCCCGAGGGGTGCAAGAGACCCAGTACTTC. Protein product: CASSPRGVQETQYF.

The V gene is TRBV6-1, the J gene TRBJ2-5; weak D call: TRBD2 (5 bases). Germline V gene data show CDR1 as MNHNS and CDR2 as SASEGT. V lost 4 bases, J lost 1 base, and 13 bases lay in between. The CDR3 extends over 15 amino acids. This CDR3 is CASSARTLGQETQYF. The DNA for the CDR3 is TGTGCCAGCAGTGCACGGACTTTGGGCCAAGAGACCCAGTACTTC.

This clone came up once. The chain is built from TRBV30 and TRBJ1-4; D remains ambiguous. In germline, CDR1 is GTSNPN, CDR2 SVGIG (reference sequence). V lost 5 bases and J 8 bases, leaving 15 bases between the germline ends. The length of the CDR3 is 13 residues. The CDR3 is CAWRAPNGEKLFF. CDR3 DNA: TGTGCCTGGCGGGCCCCGAACGGGGAAAAACTGTTTTTT.

This chain joins TRBV30 and TRBJ2-7; 7 bases fit TRBD2. Germline V CDR1 and CDR2: GTSNPN, SVGIG (reference sequence). The ends lost 0 bases at V and 0 bases at J; junction bases unmatched: 8. CDR3 length: 16 amino acids. DNA for the CDR3: TGTGCCTGGAGTGTGGCGTGGGGGGGGAACTCCTACGAGCAGTACTTC. Amino acid sequence: CAWSVAWGGNSYEQYF.

To note about this clone: A read error may produce the germline difference seen at one junction end. The CDR3: CASSIRSGQYQETQYF. The DNA for the CDR3 is TGTGCCAGTAGTATAAGATCGGGACAATACCAGGAGACCCAGTACTTC. V usage is TRBV19 and J usage is TRBJ2-5; possible D gene TRBD1, 6 bases. CDR1 is LNHDA, CDR2 SQIVND, per germline (reference sequence). This CDR3 region has 16 residues.

The CDR3 region is CAWSTGQVNEKLFF. DNA of the CDR3: TGTGCCTGGAGTACGGGACAGGTTAATGAAAAACTGTTTTTT. The chain couples TRBV30 to TRBJ1-4; 8 bases are shared with TRBD1. The CDR3 contains 14 residues. Germline CDR1 reads GTSNPN; CDR2 reads SVGIG (reference sequence). J lost 4 bases, V lost 2 bases, and 3 bases had no gene match.

The J gene is TRBJ2-5, the V gene TRBV29-1, with TRBD1 matching over 10 bases. Germline CDR1 is SQVTM and CDR2 is ANQGSEA. V lost 7 bases and J lost 5; bases outside the gene matches: 7. The CDR3 loop spans 13 amino acids. Here the CDR3 DNA reads TGCAGCGCAATGCGACAGGGGGCGGAGACCCAGTACTTC. Its translation is CSAMRQGAETQYF.